A selection of T cell receptor beta chains follows, all from one sample in a study of blood T cell repertoires in COVID-19. Libraries were prepared by immunoSEQ multiplex PCR; TCRdb keeps only in-frame clonotypes and omits some of them. The table includes hundreds of thousands of clones, approximately 86% detected once. The material sequenced was peripheral blood. The receptors stem from a man aged 40-49 years with acute or convalescent COVID-19. CDR3s include the opening cysteine and the closing phenylalanine or tryptophan. A D gene is named only where the DNA matches it firmly. Size is omitted from some rows. Given values are once, few, many or a class for expanded clones.

v_gene: TRBV11-2; abundance: -; j_gene: TRBJ2-2; d_gene: -; CDR3nt: TGTGCCAGCATTAATCTATGGGGGGAACCCACGAACACCGGGGAGCTGTTTTTT; CDR3aa: CASINLWGEPTNTGELFF
v_gene: TRBV11-1; abundance: once; j_gene: TRBJ2-3; d_gene: -; CDR3nt: TGTGCCAGCAGCTTTGGGGGGTCTCCGAGCACAGATACGCAGTATTTT; CDR3aa: CASSFGGSPSTDTQYF
v_gene: TRBV13; abundance: -; j_gene: TRBJ2-5; d_gene: -; CDR3nt: TGTGCCAGCAGCTTAGGAAGGGGACCGGTGGGACTGGTGAAGACCCAGTACTTC; CDR3aa: CASSLGRGPVGLVKTQYF
v_gene: TRBV28; abundance: -; j_gene: TRBJ1-1; d_gene: -; CDR3nt: TGTGCCAGCAGTGGAGGGGCCCTAGACACTGAAGCTTTCTTT; CDR3aa: CASSGGALDTEAFF
v_gene: TRBV7-3; abundance: -; j_gene: TRBJ1-4; d_gene: -; CDR3nt: TGTGCCAGCAGCTCCGACGGGAATGAAAAACTGTTTTTT; CDR3aa: CASSSDGNEKLFF
v_gene: TRBV28; abundance: -; j_gene: TRBJ2-3; d_gene: TRBD2; CDR3nt: TGTGCCAGCAGGAGAGGACTAGCGGGCTGGGTCGCCTACACAGATACGCAGTATTTT; CDR3aa: CASRRGLAGWVAYTDTQYF
v_gene: TRBV5-6; abundance: -; j_gene: TRBJ2-3; d_gene: -; CDR3nt: TGTGCCAGCAGCCCCGTCCCCTACGGCGGGAGCACAGATACGCAGTATTTT; CDR3aa: CASSPVPYGGSTDTQYF
v_gene: TRBV28; abundance: -; j_gene: TRBJ1-4; d_gene: -; CDR3nt: TGTGCCAGCAGCCTGCAGGGGTCTAGTAATGAAAAACTGTTTTTT; CDR3aa: CASSLQGSSNEKLFF
v_gene: TRBV27; abundance: -; j_gene: TRBJ2-2; d_gene: -; CDR3nt: TGTGCCAGCACCCTGGACTTCTTCGGGAGTAACACCGGGGAGCTGTTTTTT; CDR3aa: CASTLDFFGSNTGELFF
v_gene: TRBV6-5; abundance: -; j_gene: TRBJ2-3; d_gene: TRBD1; CDR3nt: TGTGCCAGCAGAAAACAGGGGGGTAGCACAGATACGCAGTATTTT; CDR3aa: CASRKQGGSTDTQYF
v_gene: TRBV3-1/TRBV3-2; abundance: -; j_gene: TRBJ2-2; d_gene: -; CDR3nt: TGTGCCAGCAGCCACACATCCGGGAGAACCGGGGAGCTGTTTTTT; CDR3aa: CASSHTSGRTGELFF
v_gene: TRBV11-3; abundance: once; j_gene: TRBJ2-3; d_gene: -; CDR3nt: TGTGCCAGCAGCTCCAGTATATGGACAATGACAGATACGCAGTATTTT; CDR3aa: CASSSSIWTMTDTQYF
v_gene: TRBV19; abundance: -; j_gene: TRBJ1-5; d_gene: -; CDR3nt: TGTGCCAGTAGTTGGGGAGAGGTGAGCAATCAGCCCCAGCATTTT; CDR3aa: CASSWGEVSNQPQHF
v_gene: TRBV18; abundance: -; j_gene: TRBJ2-7; d_gene: -; CDR3nt: TGTGCCAGCTCACCAAATCAGGGATCCTACGAGCAGTACTTC; CDR3aa: CASSPNQGSYEQYF
v_gene: TRBV27; abundance: -; j_gene: TRBJ2-7; d_gene: -; CDR3nt: TGTGCCAGCAGTTTTACCCAGGCCTCCTACGAGCAGTACTTC; CDR3aa: CASSFTQASYEQYF
v_gene: TRBV11-2; abundance: -; j_gene: TRBJ2-1; d_gene: TRBD1; CDR3nt: TGTGCCAGCAGCCTTGGGACAGGGTCCTACAATGAGCAGTTCTTC; CDR3aa: CASSLGTGSYNEQFF
v_gene: TRBV18; abundance: -; j_gene: TRBJ2-7; d_gene: TRBD2; CDR3nt: TGTGCCAGCTCACCTTTAACTAACGCGGGAGGATCCTACGAGCAGTACTTC; CDR3aa: CASSPLTNAGGSYEQYF
v_gene: TRBV18; abundance: -; j_gene: TRBJ2-1; d_gene: -; CDR3nt: TGTGCCAGCTCACCACCGAACCTCGGGTACAATGAGCAGTTCTTC; CDR3aa: CASSPPNLGYNEQFF
v_gene: TRBV7-9; abundance: -; j_gene: TRBJ1-4; d_gene: -; CDR3nt: TGTGCCAGCAGCCCGACAGTCGGGAAACTGTTTTTT; CDR3aa: CASSPTVGKLFF
v_gene: TRBV28; abundance: -; j_gene: TRBJ1-1; d_gene: TRBD1; CDR3nt: TGTGCCAGCAGTTCCAGACCAGGGGGCTACACTGAAGCTTTCTTT; CDR3aa: CASSSRPGGYTEAFF
v_gene: TRBV6-5; abundance: -; j_gene: TRBJ1-2; d_gene: -; CDR3nt: TGTGCCAGCAGTTACTCGAGGGACTATGGCTACACCTTC; CDR3aa: CASSYSRDYGYTF
v_gene: TRBV27; abundance: -; j_gene: TRBJ1-5; d_gene: -; CDR3nt: TGTGCCAGCAAGGGACTGCTAAATAGCAATCAGCCCCAGCATTTT; CDR3aa: CASKGLLNSNQPQHF
v_gene: TRBV4-1; abundance: -; j_gene: TRBJ1-4; d_gene: TRBD1; CDR3nt: TGCGCCAGCAGCCCCCGATCAGGGACAGGGGCGTTTTTT; CDR3aa: CASSPRSGTGAFF
v_gene: TRBV5-8; abundance: -; j_gene: TRBJ2-1; d_gene: -; CDR3nt: TGTGCCAGCAGCTTGGATCCGGGAGCATACAATGAGCAGTTCTTC; CDR3aa: CASSLDPGAYNEQFF
v_gene: TRBV5-6; abundance: -; j_gene: TRBJ2-3; d_gene: -; CDR3nt: TGTGCCAGCAGCAACGGTGTAGCCGTCCCCAAAGGTGATACGCAGTATTTT; CDR3aa: CASSNGVAVPKGDTQYF
v_gene: TRBV30; abundance: -; j_gene: TRBJ1-2; d_gene: TRBD1; CDR3nt: TGTGCCTGGAGTCATAAGGGGGCGCGAGACTATGGCTACACCTTC; CDR3aa: CAWSHKGARDYGYTF
v_gene: TRBV28; abundance: once; j_gene: TRBJ1-1; d_gene: TRBD1; CDR3nt: TGTGCCAGTAGTCCCTCACAGGGGGCAAGGGGTGGCGCTGAAGCTTTCTTT; CDR3aa: CASSPSQGARGGAEAFF
v_gene: TRBV7-9; abundance: few; j_gene: TRBJ1-4; d_gene: TRBD1; CDR3nt: TGTGCCAGCAGCTCCGGACAGGGTGACGAAAAACTGTTTTTT; CDR3aa: CASSSGQGDEKLFF
v_gene: TRBV7-8; abundance: -; j_gene: TRBJ1-5; d_gene: -; CDR3nt: TGTGCCAGCAGCCCGCGGGGGCCAGTACACAATCAGCCCCAGCATTTT; CDR3aa: CASSPRGPVHNQPQHF
v_gene: TRBV28; abundance: -; j_gene: TRBJ2-2; d_gene: -; CDR3nt: TGTGCCAGCAGTTTACCAGACAAGAACACCGGGGAGCTGTTTTTT; CDR3aa: CASSLPDKNTGELFF
v_gene: TRBV28; abundance: -; j_gene: TRBJ2-3; d_gene: -; CDR3nt: TGTGCCAGCAGCCCAAGAGGGGATACGCAGTATTTT; CDR3aa: CASSPRGDTQYF
v_gene: TRBV27; abundance: -; j_gene: TRBJ1-6; d_gene: -; CDR3nt: TGTGCCAATCACAGGGATTGGAAGGAGATTGTAAGTTCACCCCTCCACTTT; CDR3aa: CANHRDWKEIVSSPLHF
v_gene: TRBV7-9; abundance: -; j_gene: TRBJ1-5; d_gene: -; CDR3nt: TGTGCCAGCAGCCTCCCTCCGGGACAAGGGGATAGCAATCAGCCCCAGCATTTT; CDR3aa: CASSLPPGQGDSNQPQHF
v_gene: TRBV7-7; abundance: -; j_gene: TRBJ2-3; d_gene: -; CDR3nt: TGTGCCAGCAGCCTGGGACACTCTCAAGCAGATACGCAGTATTTT; CDR3aa: CASSLGHSQADTQYF
v_gene: TRBV28; abundance: -; j_gene: TRBJ1-1; d_gene: TRBD1; CDR3nt: TGTGCCAGCAGTCCCGGGACAGGGGGCACTGAAGCTTTCTTT; CDR3aa: CASSPGTGGTEAFF
v_gene: TRBV7-9; abundance: -; j_gene: TRBJ1-1; d_gene: -; CDR3nt: TGTGCCAGTAGGGGACAGAACACTGAAGCTTTCTTT; CDR3aa: CASRGQNTEAFF
v_gene: TRBV5-1; abundance: -; j_gene: TRBJ1-2; d_gene: TRBD1; CDR3nt: TGCGCCAGCAGCTTGGATACAGGGGCGAATGGCTACACCTTC; CDR3aa: CASSLDTGANGYTF
v_gene: TRBV5-1; abundance: -; j_gene: TRBJ2-5; d_gene: TRBD1; CDR3nt: TGCGCCAGCAGCTTTGGGACAGGGGGCATGTTCCAAGAGACCCAGTACTTC; CDR3aa: CASSFGTGGMFQETQYF
v_gene: TRBV28; abundance: -; j_gene: TRBJ2-7; d_gene: TRBD1; CDR3nt: TGTGCCAGCAGTTTTTGGGACAGGCCCTACGAGCAGTACTTC; CDR3aa: CASSFWDRPYEQYF
v_gene: TRBV5-5; abundance: -; j_gene: TRBJ2-7; d_gene: -; CDR3nt: TGTGCCAGCACGAGGGAGGACAGGACCTCCTACGAGCAGTACTTC; CDR3aa: CASTREDRTSYEQYF
v_gene: TRBV11-3; abundance: -; j_gene: TRBJ2-4; d_gene: -; CDR3nt: TGTGCCAGCAGCCCCGGTCGAGGAGCACCCATAGCCAAAAACATTCAGTACTTC; CDR3aa: CASSPGRGAPIAKNIQYF
v_gene: TRBV19; abundance: -; j_gene: TRBJ1-5; d_gene: -; CDR3nt: TGTGCCAGTACCACATGGAGAGACCCCTATCAGCCCCAGCATTTT; CDR3aa: CASTTWRDPYQPQHF
v_gene: TRBV11-3; abundance: -; j_gene: TRBJ2-3; d_gene: TRBD2; CDR3nt: TGTGCCAGCAGCAAACTAGCGGGAGGGTTCACAGATACGCAGTATTTT; CDR3aa: CASSKLAGGFTDTQYF
v_gene: TRBV11-3; abundance: -; j_gene: TRBJ2-1; d_gene: TRBD2; CDR3nt: TGTGCCAGCAGCCCCCTGGGTAGCGGGTCCTACAATGAGCAGTTCTTC; CDR3aa: CASSPLGSGSYNEQFF
v_gene: TRBV7-9; abundance: once; j_gene: TRBJ1-1; d_gene: TRBD1; CDR3nt: TGTGCCAGCAGCCCGACAGGGCAAAGCACTGAAGCTTTCTTT; CDR3aa: CASSPTGQSTEAFF
v_gene: TRBV6-6; abundance: -; j_gene: TRBJ1-1; d_gene: TRBD1; CDR3nt: TGTGCCAGCAGTGAGGGACAGGGCGGAAGCACTGAAGCTTTCTTT; CDR3aa: CASSEGQGGSTEAFF
v_gene: TRBV19; abundance: -; j_gene: TRBJ2-7; d_gene: -; CDR3nt: TGTGCCAGTACCCCGACGGGGGAGCAGTACTTC; CDR3aa: CASTPTGEQYF
v_gene: TRBV6-2/TRBV6-3; abundance: -; j_gene: TRBJ2-1; d_gene: TRBD2; CDR3nt: TGTGCCAGCAGCCAAGAGTCTAGCGGGCCTAGCTCCTACAATGAGCAGTTCTTC; CDR3aa: CASSQESSGPSSYNEQFF
v_gene: TRBV29-1; abundance: -; j_gene: TRBJ2-3; d_gene: -; CDR3nt: TGCAGCACAAGGGGATTCACAGATACGCAGTATTTT; CDR3aa: CSTRGFTDTQYF
v_gene: TRBV4-1; abundance: -; j_gene: TRBJ2-3; d_gene: TRBD2; CDR3nt: TGCGCCAGCAGCCCCCTGTCGGGGCGGGGGGACACAGATACGCAGTATTTT; CDR3aa: CASSPLSGRGDTDTQYF